The present T cell receptor (beta chain) was sequenced within a study of blood T cell repertoires in COVID-19. Germline V gene lookup returns CDR1 MDHEN and CDR2 SYDVKM. The CDR3 contains 15 residues. V lost 6 bases and J lost 1, with 13 bases in between. Participants spanned ages about 18 to 90 years and resided in about two dozen US areas. Cohort placement rested on clinical history that participants reported themselves. Assay: immunoSEQ multiplex PCR; the TCRdb copy retains only in-frame clones and omits some. The data contain roughly 180,000 clones, roughly 87% of them seen just once; the ten biggest clones take up 2% to 2.5%.

Source material: PBMCs or T cells enriched from blood (not recorded which). The chain combines TRBV28 with TRBJ1-5; possibly TRBD1 for D (6 bases). The sequence came from a woman in her 30s who had recovered from COVID-19. For the CDR3, the DNA is TGTGCCAGCAGGAAACAGGGATCCAGCAATCAGCCCCAGCATTTT. As protein: CASRKQGSSNQPQHF. The entire variable domain, with the rest obtained from reference TRBV28 and TRBJ1-5, is as follows: DVKVTQSSRYLVKRTGEKVFLECVQDMDHENMFWYRQDPGLGLRLIYFSYDVKMKEKGDIPEGYSVSREKKERFSLILESASTNQTSMYLCASRKQGSSNQPQHFGDGTRLSIL.